This TCR beta chain comes out of a study of OX40 agonist ivuxolimab in advanced cancers. Study-wide results and limits: At 0.1 to 3.0 mg/kg and by week 6, clonal expansion occurred in CD4+ and CD8+ blood T cells. Among T cells, CD8+ cells averaged more expanded clones than CD4+ cells.

The CDR3 has 14 amino acids. V was trimmed by 2 bases and J by 9 bases, leaving 15 bases between them. CDR1 is SEHNR, CDR2 FQNEAQ, per germline (reference sequence). TCRdb's table, derived via immunoSEQ multiplex PCR, lists solely in-frame clones and lacks some. The sample holds 70,000 to 90,000 clones, 91% seen once. Comments on this clone: What it binds is unknown.

The sequence was obtained from an adult with an advanced solid tumor such as melanoma, head and neck, liver or kidney cancer. The sample in question was CD4+ or CD8+ T cells sorted from blood, obtained in a trial of the OX40 agonist ivuxolimab. The chain recombines TRBV7-9 with TRBJ2-3, with unresolved D. CDR3 loop: CASSLRFSRGTQYF. As DNA, the CDR3 is TGTGCCAGCAGCTTAAGGTTCTCCCGTGGGACGCAGTATTTT.